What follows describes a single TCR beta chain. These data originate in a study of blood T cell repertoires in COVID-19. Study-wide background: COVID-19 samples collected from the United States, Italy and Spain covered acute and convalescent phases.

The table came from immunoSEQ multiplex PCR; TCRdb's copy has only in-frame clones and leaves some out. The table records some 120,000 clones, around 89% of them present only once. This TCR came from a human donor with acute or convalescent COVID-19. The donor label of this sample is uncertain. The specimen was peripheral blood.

The CDR3 bases are TGTGCCAGCAGTGACAGGGGGCGTTTTGGCTACACCTTC. It is translated as CASSDRGRFGYTF. V gene TRBV12-3 or TRBV12-4 combines with J gene TRBJ1-2; 10 bases are shared with TRBD1. The V gene end was trimmed by 5 bases and the J gene end by 7 bases; junction bases not matched to a gene: 4. The CDR3 covers 13 residues.